The subject of this entry is one T cell receptor (beta chain). Both 60 Vbeta primers and 13 Jbeta primers went into the PCR. Profiling relied on immunoSEQ multiplex PCR, and the TCRdb table lists in-frame clones only, not all of them. The sample consists of 95,000 to 150,000 clones, over 60% of them appearing once. Although they were nominally healthy when sampled, donors likely had unrecorded immune exposures. Germline lookup yields CDR1 SGHAT and CDR2 FQNNGV. CDR3 length: 17 amino acids. V was clipped by 1 base and J by 4 bases; unmatched bases: 4. The source of the sample is a study of cytomegalovirus exposure and HLA in healthy donors. Study-wide background: The study's early data release held about 85 million unique TCRs from HLA-typed donors.

The source material was PBMCs. This chain uses TRBV11-2 with TRBJ2-2; 12 bases agree with TRBD2. This receptor was identified in a woman between 40 and 50 years old in good health and CMV-seropositive. The CDR3 reads CASSLGLAGDRTGELFF. CDR3 sequence (DNA): TGTGCCAGCAGCTTAGGACTAGCGGGAGATCGCACCGGGGAGCTGTTTTTT.